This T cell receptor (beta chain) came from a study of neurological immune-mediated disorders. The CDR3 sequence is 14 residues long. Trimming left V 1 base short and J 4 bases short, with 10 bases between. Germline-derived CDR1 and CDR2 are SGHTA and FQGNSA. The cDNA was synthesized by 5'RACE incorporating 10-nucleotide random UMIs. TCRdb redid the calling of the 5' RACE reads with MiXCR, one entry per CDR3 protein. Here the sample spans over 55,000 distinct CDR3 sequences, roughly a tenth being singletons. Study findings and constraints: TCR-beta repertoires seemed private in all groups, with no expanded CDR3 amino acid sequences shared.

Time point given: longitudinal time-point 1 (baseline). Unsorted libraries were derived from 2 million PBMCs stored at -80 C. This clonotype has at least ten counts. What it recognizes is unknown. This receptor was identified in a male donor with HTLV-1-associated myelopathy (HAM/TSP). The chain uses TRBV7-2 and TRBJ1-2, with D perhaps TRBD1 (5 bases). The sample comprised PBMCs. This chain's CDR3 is CASSLEGHSYGYTF. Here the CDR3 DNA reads TGTGCCAGCAGCTTAGAGGGGCATAGCTATGGCTACACCTTC. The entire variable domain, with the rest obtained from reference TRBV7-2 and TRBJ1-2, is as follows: GAGVSQSPSNKVTEKGKDVELRCDPISGHTALYWYRQSLGQGLEFLIYFQGNSAPDKSGLPSDRFSAERTGGSVSTLTIQRTQQEDSAVYLCASSLEGHSYGYTFGSGTRLTVV.